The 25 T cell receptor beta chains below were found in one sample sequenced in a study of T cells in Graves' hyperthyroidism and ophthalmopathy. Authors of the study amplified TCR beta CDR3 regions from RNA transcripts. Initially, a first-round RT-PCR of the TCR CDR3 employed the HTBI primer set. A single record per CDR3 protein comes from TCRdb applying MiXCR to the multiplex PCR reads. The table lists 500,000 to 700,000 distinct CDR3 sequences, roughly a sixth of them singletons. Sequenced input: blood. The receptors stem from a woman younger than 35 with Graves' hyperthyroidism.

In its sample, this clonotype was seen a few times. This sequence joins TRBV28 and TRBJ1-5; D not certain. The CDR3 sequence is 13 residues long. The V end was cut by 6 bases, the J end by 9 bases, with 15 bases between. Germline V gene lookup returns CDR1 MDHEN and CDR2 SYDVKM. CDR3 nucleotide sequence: TGTGCCAGCAGATCGGCCCCGACAAGGCCCCAGCATTTT. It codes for CASRSAPTRPQHF.

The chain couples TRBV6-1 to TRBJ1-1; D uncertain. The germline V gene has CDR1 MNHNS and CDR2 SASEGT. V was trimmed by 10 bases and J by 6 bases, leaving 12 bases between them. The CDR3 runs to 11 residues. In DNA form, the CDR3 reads TGTGCCACGGGTAGGACCCCTGAAGCTTTCTTT. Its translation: CATGRTPEAFF.

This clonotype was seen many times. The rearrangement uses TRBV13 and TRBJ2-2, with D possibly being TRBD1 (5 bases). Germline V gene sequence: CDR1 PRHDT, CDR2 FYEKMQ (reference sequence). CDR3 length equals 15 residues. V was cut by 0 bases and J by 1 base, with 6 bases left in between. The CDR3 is CASSLGQGNTGELFF. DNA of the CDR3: TGTGCCAGCAGCTTAGGGCAGGGGAACACCGGGGAGCTGTTTTTT.

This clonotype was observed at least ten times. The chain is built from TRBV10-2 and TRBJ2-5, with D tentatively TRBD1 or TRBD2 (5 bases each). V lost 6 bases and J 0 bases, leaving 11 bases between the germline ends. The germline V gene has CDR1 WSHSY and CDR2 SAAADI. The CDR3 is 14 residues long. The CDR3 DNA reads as TGCGCCAGCAGGTCAATGGGGGACCAAGAGACCCAGTACTTC. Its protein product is CASRSMGDQETQYF.

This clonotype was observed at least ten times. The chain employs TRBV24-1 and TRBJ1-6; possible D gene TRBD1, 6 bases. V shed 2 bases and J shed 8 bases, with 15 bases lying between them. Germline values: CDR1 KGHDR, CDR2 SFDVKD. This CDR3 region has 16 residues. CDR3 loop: CATSDSKAGTHSPLHF. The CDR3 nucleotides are TGTGCCACCAGTGATTCCAAGGCGGGGACACATTCACCCCTCCACTTT.

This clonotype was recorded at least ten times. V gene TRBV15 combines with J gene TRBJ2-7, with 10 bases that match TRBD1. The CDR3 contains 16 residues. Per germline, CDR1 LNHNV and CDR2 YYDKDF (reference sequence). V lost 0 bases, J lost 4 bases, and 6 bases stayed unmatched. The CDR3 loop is CATSRDLDRGRYEQYF. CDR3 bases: TGTGCCACCAGCAGAGATCTCGACAGGGGGCGATACGAGCAGTACTTC.

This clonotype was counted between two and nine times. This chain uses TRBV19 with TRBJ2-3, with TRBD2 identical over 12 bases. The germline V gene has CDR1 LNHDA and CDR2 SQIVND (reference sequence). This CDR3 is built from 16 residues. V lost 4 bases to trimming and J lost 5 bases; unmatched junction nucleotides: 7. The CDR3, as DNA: TGTGCCAGTAGTAGGAGACTAGCGGGAGTGCAAGATACGCAGTATTTT. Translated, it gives CASSRRLAGVQDTQYF.

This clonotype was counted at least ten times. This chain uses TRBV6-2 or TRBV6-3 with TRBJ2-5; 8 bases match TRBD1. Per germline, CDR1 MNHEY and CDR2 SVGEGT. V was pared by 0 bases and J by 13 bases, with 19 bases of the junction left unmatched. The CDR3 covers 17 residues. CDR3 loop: CASSYSRTGKRPSTVYF. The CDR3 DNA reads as TGTGCCAGCAGTTACTCGAGGACAGGGAAGAGACCCAGTACTGTGTACTTC.

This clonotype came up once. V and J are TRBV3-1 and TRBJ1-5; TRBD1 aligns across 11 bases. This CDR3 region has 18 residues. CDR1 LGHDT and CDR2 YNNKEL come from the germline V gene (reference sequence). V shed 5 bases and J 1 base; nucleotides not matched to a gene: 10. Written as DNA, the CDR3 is TGTGCCAGCAGCGCCCAAGGGACAGGGGGATTGAGCAATCAGCCCCAGCATTTT. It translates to CASSAQGTGGLSNQPQHF.

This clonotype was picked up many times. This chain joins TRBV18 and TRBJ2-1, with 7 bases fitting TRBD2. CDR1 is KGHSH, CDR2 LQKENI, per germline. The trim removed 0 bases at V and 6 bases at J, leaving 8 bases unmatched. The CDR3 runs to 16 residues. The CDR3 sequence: CASSPPASGRSNEQFF. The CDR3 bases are TGTGCCAGCTCACCACCCGCTAGCGGTCGTTCCAATGAGCAGTTCTTC.

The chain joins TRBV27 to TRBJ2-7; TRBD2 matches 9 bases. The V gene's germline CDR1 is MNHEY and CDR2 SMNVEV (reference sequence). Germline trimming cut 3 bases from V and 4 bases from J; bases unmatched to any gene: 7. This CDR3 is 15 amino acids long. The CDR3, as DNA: TGTGCCAGCAGTTTCCCCGGGACTAGCCGTTACGAGCAGTACTTC. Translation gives CASSFPGTSRYEQYF.

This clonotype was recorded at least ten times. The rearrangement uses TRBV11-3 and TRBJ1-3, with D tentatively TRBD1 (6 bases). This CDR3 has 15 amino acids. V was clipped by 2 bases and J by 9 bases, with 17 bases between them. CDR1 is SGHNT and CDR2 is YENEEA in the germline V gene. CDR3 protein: CASSLWTAAGGTIYF. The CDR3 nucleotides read TGTGCCAGCAGCTTATGGACAGCCGCCGGGGGCACCATATATTTT.

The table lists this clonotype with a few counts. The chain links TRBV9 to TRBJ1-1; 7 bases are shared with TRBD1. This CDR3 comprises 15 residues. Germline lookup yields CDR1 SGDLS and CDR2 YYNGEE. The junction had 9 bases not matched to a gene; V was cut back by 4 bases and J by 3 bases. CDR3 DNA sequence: TGTGCCAGCAGCCCACCTCTCGGGACAGACACTGAAGCTTTCTTT. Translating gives CASSPPLGTDTEAFF.

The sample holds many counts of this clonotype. The CDR3 DNA follows: TGTGCCAGCAGCAAAAGGGGCGGGATTAGCTACAATGAGCAGTTCTTC. As protein: CASSKRGGISYNEQFF. V is TRBV3-1 and J is TRBJ2-1; possible D gene TRBD2, 6 bases. Germline V gives CDR1 LGHDT, CDR2 YNNKEL (reference sequence). The CDR3 length is 16 residues. Trimming took off 5 bases at V and 3 bases at J, with 17 bases between the two ends.

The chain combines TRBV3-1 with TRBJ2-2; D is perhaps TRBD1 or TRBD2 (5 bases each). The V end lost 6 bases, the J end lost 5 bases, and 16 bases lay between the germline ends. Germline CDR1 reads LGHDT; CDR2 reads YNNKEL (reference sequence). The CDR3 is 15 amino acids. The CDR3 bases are TGTGCCAGCAGTTTCCGGGACCAGCGGACCGGGGAGCTGTTTTTT. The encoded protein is CASSFRDQRTGELFF.

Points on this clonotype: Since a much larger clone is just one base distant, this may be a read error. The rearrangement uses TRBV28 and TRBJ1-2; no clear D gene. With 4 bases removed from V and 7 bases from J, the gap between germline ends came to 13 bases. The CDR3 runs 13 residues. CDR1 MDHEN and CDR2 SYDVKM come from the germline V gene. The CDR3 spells CASSSDAVCGYTF. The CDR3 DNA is TGTGCCAGCAGTTCCGATGCGGTCTGTGGCTACACCTTC.

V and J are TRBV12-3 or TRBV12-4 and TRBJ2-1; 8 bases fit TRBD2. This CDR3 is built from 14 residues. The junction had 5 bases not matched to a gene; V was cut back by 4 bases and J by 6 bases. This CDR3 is CASSSAGGPNEQFF. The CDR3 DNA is TGTGCCAGCAGTTCGGCGGGGGGTCCCAATGAGCAGTTCTTC.

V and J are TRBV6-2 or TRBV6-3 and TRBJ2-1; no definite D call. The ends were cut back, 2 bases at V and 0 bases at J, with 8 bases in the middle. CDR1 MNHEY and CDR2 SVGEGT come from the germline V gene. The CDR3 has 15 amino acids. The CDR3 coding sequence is TGTGCCAGCAGTTACGTAGTCCACTCCTACAATGAGCAGTTCTTC. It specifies CASSYVVHSYNEQFF.

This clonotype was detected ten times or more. CDR3 coding DNA: TGTGCCAGCACCTTATGGGCGGGAGGGAAAAACATTCAGTACTTC. This codes for CASTLWAGGKNIQYF. The chain employs TRBV28 and TRBJ2-4, with TRBD2 matching 9 bases. The CDR3 sequence is 15 residues long. Germline loops: CDR1 MDHEN, CDR2 SYDVKM. Unmatched junction bases numbered 8, after V lost 7 bases and J lost 4 bases.

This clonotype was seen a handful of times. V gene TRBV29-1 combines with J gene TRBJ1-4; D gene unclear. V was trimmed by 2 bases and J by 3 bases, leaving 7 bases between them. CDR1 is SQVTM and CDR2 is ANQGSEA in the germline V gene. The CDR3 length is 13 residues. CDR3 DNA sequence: TGCAGCGTTGAAACTCAAGCTAATGAAAAACTGTTTTTT. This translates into CSVETQANEKLFF. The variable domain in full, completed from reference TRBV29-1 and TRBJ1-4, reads SAVISQKPSRDICQRGTSLTIQCQVDSQVTMMFWYRQQPGQSLTLIATANQGSEATYESGFVIDKFPISRPNLTFSTLTVSNMSPEDSSIYLCSVETQANEKLFFGSGTQLSVL.

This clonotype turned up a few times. In DNA form, the CDR3 reads TGTGCCAGCAGTTTGGGATCGGCAGATACGCAGTATTTT. This gives the protein CASSLGSADTQYF. The chain carries TRBV7-3 and TRBJ2-3; D uncertain. This CDR3 is built from 13 residues. Germline assignment: CDR1 SGHTA and CDR2 FQGTGA. V shed 6 bases and J shed 4 bases, with 11 bases lying between them. Combining the CDR3 with reference TRBV7-3 and TRBJ2-3 gives the whole variable domain GAGVSQTPSNKVTEKGKYVELRCDPISGHTALYWYRQSLGQGPEFLIYFQGTGAADDSGLPNDRFFAVRPEGSVSTLKIQRTERGDSAVYLCASSLGSADTQYFGPGTRLTVL.

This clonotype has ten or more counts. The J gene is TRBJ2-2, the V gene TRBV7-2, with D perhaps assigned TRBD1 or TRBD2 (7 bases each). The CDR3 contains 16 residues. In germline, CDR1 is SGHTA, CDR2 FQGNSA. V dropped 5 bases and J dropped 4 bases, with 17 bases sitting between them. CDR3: CASSQGEGPVTGELFF. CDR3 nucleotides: TGTGCCAGCAGCCAGGGGGAGGGCCCGGTCACCGGGGAGCTGTTTTTT.

The chain's CDR3 is CASSYTGLAGGVTQYF. The CDR3 region has the DNA TGTGCCAGCAGTTACACCGGACTAGCGGGAGGCGTGACCCAGTACTTC. The V call is TRBV6-2 or TRBV6-3, the J call TRBJ2-5; TRBD2 agrees at 14 bases. CDR1 and CDR2 (germline): MNHEY, SVGEGT. Trimming at V came to 2 bases and at J to 7 bases, leaving 6 bases not matched to a gene. The length of the CDR3 is 16 residues.

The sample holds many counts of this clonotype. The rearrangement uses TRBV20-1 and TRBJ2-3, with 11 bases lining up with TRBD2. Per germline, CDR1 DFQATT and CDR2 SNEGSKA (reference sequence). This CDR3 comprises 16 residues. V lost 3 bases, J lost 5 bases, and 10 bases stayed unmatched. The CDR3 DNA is TGCAGTGCTAGGAGCATACTAGCGGGAGTGGGAGATACGCAGTATTTT. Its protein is CSARSILAGVGDTQYF.

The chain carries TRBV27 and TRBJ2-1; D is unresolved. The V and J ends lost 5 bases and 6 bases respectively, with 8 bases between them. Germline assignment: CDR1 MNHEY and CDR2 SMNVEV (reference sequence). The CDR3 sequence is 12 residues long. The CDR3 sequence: CASSRRVNEQFF. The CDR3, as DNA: TGTGCCAGCAGTCGTCGCGTCAATGAGCAGTTCTTC.